The 19 T cell receptor beta chains below all came from one sample that was sequenced in a study of blood T cell repertoires in COVID-19. The data were produced by immunoSEQ multiplex PCR, yet TCRdb's version contains in-frame clones alone and is incomplete. Among some 150,000 clones listed, over 75% were seen once. The sequencing sample was made of peripheral blood. The origin of the receptors is a human donor in a cohort sampled during active COVID-19.

CDR3 in amino acids: CASSLGVNQPQHF. The CDR3 bases are TGTGCCAGCAGCTTAGGCGTCAATCAGCCCCAGCATTTT. This chain connects TRBV7-2 to TRBJ1-5, with D unresolved. The V and J ends lost 1 base and 3 bases respectively, with 4 bases between them. Per the germline V gene, CDR1 is SGHTA and CDR2 is FQGNSA. The CDR3 runs 13 residues.

The gene calls are TRBV19 and TRBJ1-2, with TRBD1 matching over 9 bases. Germline assignment: CDR1 LNHDA and CDR2 SQIVND (reference sequence). The J segment lost 6 bases and the V segment lost 4 bases, leaving 9 bases of the junction unmatched. The CDR3 covers 15 residues. The CDR3 region is CASSSRRDRDNGYTF. CDR3 in DNA: TGTGCCAGTAGTAGCCGCCGGGACAGGGACAATGGCTACACCTTC.

This chain links TRBV14 with TRBJ1-1; D is ambiguous. Per the germline V gene, CDR1 is SGHDN and CDR2 is FVKESK. V lost 5 bases, J lost 0 bases, and 7 bases lay in between. This CDR3 region has 13 residues. CDR3 in amino acids: CASSSTMNTEAFF. The DNA of the CDR3 is TGTGCCAGCAGCTCGACTATGAACACTGAAGCTTTCTTT.

The rearrangement links TRBV28 to TRBJ2-7; possibly TRBD1 for D (6 bases). Germline V gene lookup returns CDR1 MDHEN and CDR2 SYDVKM. V dropped 6 bases and J dropped 2 bases, with 14 bases sitting between them. The CDR3 is made up of 14 amino acids. CDR3 sequence: CASRTGQWTYEQYF. In DNA, the CDR3 is TGTGCCAGCAGGACCGGACAGTGGACCTACGAGCAGTACTTC.

The chain recombines TRBV2 with TRBJ1-5; TRBD1 aligns across 12 bases. Germline V gene sequence: CDR1 SNHLY, CDR2 FYNNEI. Trimming at V came to 7 bases and at J to 7 bases, leaving 5 bases not matched to a gene. The CDR3 length is 14 residues. CDR3 bases: TGTGCCAGCAAGTGGGGGACAGGGGGCCAGCCCCAGCATTTT. As protein: CASKWGTGGQPQHF.

This clone was detected only once. The V and J genes are TRBV5-1 and TRBJ2-7; 9 nucleotides match TRBD1. From germline, CDR1 is SGHRS and CDR2 YFSETQ. With V trimmed by 2 bases and J by 0 bases, 3 bases remained unmatched. This CDR3 is 15 amino acids long. CDR3 sequence reads: CASSLGQGYSYEQYF. The CDR3, as DNA: TGCGCCAGCAGCTTAGGACAGGGGTACTCCTACGAGCAGTACTTC.

The chain is built from TRBV9 and TRBJ1-1; D call uncertain. Germline V gene sequence: CDR1 SGDLS, CDR2 YYNGEE. With 3 bases removed from V and 1 base from J, the gap between germline ends came to 10 bases. This CDR3 has 14 residues. The CDR3 sequence is CASSGIGENTEAFF. In DNA form, the CDR3 reads TGTGCCAGCAGCGGGATCGGGGAGAACACTGAAGCTTTCTTT.

This clone was seen once. The chain recombines TRBV24-1 with TRBJ2-3; D remains ambiguous. The V end lost 0 bases, the J end lost 12 bases, and 6 bases lay between the germline ends. The CDR3 is made up of 11 amino acids. Looked up from germline, CDR1 is KGHDR and CDR2 is SFDVKD. The DNA for the CDR3 is TGTGCCACCAGTGATTTGCGAGCCCAGTATTTT. Translating gives CATSDLRAQYF.

The genes are TRBV29-1 and TRBJ2-3; possibly TRBD2 for D (6 bases). Germline CDR1 and CDR2: SQVTM and ANQGSEA. This CDR3 region has 12 residues. Trimming left V 8 bases short and J 6 bases short, with 15 bases between. The CDR3 DNA reads TGCAGCCTTCGGAGGGGTCGGGATACGCAGTATTTT. This sequence encodes CSLRRGRDTQYF.

This chain links TRBV5-8 with TRBJ1-6; D remains ambiguous. Trimming removed 0 bases from V and 9 bases from J, with 13 bases in between. CDR3 length: 15 amino acids. Germline V lookup: CDR1 SGHTS, CDR2 YDEGEE. Here the CDR3 reads CASSLVSAAGSPLHF. The CDR3 nucleotides read TGTGCCAGCAGCTTGGTCTCGGCCGCAGGTTCACCCCTCCACTTT.

This clone showed up just a few times. The chain is built from TRBV5-4 and TRBJ1-2, with unresolved D. CDR1 and CDR2 from the germline V gene are SGHNT and YYREEE (reference sequence). V gave up 5 bases and J gave up 1 base, with 15 bases separating them. The CDR3 has 15 amino acids. The CDR3 bases are TGTGCCAGCAGTCCCCGGGTTGAGGTTAACTATGGCTACACCTTC. Encoded protein: CASSPRVEVNYGYTF.

V usage is TRBV7-3 and J usage is TRBJ2-1, with 10 positions matching TRBD2. Germline V gene sequence: CDR1 SGHTA, CDR2 FQGTGA. Trimming removed 5 bases from V and 5 bases from J; junction bases left unmatched: 9. The CDR3 extends over 16 amino acids. The CDR3 loop is CASSHKAGGSHNEQFF. The CDR3 nucleotides read TGTGCCAGCAGCCACAAAGCGGGAGGGAGTCACAATGAGCAGTTCTTC.

The CDR3 here is CASSPPQREFNEQYF. As DNA, the CDR3 is TGTGCCAGCAGCCCCCCTCAGCGGGAGTTCAACGAGCAGTACTTC. The V and J genes are TRBV28 and TRBJ2-7, with 8 bases fitting TRBD2. The CDR3 is made up of 15 amino acids. The V segment lost 6 bases and the J segment 5 bases; nucleotides outside the gene matches: 12. Germline V gene data show CDR1 as MDHEN and CDR2 as SYDVKM.

The chain has TRBV25-1 and TRBJ1-2, with D possibly TRBD1 on 6 matching bases. Trimming shortened V by 7 bases and J by 9 bases, and 18 bases separated the two germline ends. The CDR3 length is 13 residues. Germline values: CDR1 MGHDK, CDR2 SYGVNS. The CDR3 is CASTNPDSHSYTF. CDR3 bases: TGTGCCAGCACCAACCCGGACAGCCATAGCTACACCTTC.

This clone was seen just once. The chain combines TRBV2 with TRBJ2-1; TRBD2 aligns across 8 bases. The CDR3 length is 13 residues. Trimming removed 4 bases from V and 7 bases from J; junction bases left unmatched: 3. Germline assignment: CDR1 SNHLY and CDR2 FYNNEI. CDR3 coding DNA: TGTGCCAGCAGTGCTACTAGCGGAAATGAGCAGTTCTTC. Translation gives CASSATSGNEQFF.

The chain uses TRBV5-1 and TRBJ2-2, with D possibly TRBD2 on 6 matching bases. V was clipped by 3 bases and J by 7 bases, with 16 bases between them. CDR3 length: 15 amino acids. Germline V lookup: CDR1 SGHRS, CDR2 YFSETQ. This CDR3 reads CASSSSGRDGGELFF. The DNA for the CDR3 is TGCGCCAGCAGCTCTTCAGGGCGGGATGGCGGGGAGCTGTTTTTT.

The chain couples TRBV18 to TRBJ2-7; 9 nucleotides line up with TRBD1. With V trimmed by 8 bases and J by 3 bases, 8 bases remained unmatched. The CDR3 is 14 residues long. CDR1 is KGHSH and CDR2 is LQKENI in the germline V gene. The CDR3: CASNRGTGSYEQYF. CDR3 DNA: TGTGCCAGCAACAGGGGGACAGGGAGCTACGAGCAGTACTTC.

The V call is TRBV10-3, the J call TRBJ2-7, with 7 positions matching TRBD1. V shed 10 bases and J 3 bases; nucleotides not matched to a gene: 12. This CDR3 is built from 14 residues. The germline CDR1 and CDR2 sequences are ENHRY and SYGVKD. The CDR3 is CASKDRASLYEQYF. The DNA of the CDR3 is TGTGCCAGCAAAGACAGGGCTTCCCTCTACGAGCAGTACTTC.

The CDR3 sequence is CASSQQGARTEAFF. For the CDR3, the DNA is TGTGCCAGTAGCCAACAGGGGGCGCGGACTGAAGCTTTCTTT. The chain has TRBV19 and TRBJ1-1, with 9 bases matching TRBD1. V lost 6 bases and J lost 5; bases outside the gene matches: 7. The CDR3 contains 14 residues. In germline, CDR1 is LNHDA, CDR2 SQIVND (reference sequence).